The 28 T cell receptor beta chains listed next were all sequenced from one sample in a study of shared clonotypes between healthy human individuals. Naive CD8 cells were CD45RO-negative, positively selected for CCR7, excluding terminally differentiated effector memory CD45RA+ cells. Sequenced by immunoSEQ multiplex PCR; TCRdb stores in-frame clones only, minus some. The sample holds roughly 890,000 clones, 80% to 95% seen once. Sample: naive CD8+ T cells sorted from blood. The receptors derive from a man under 40 in good health.

The J gene is TRBJ2-7, the V gene TRBV19, with D uncertain. Deletions cut 5 bases from V and 0 bases from J, with 11 bases between. Germline loops: CDR1 LNHDA, CDR2 SQIVND (reference sequence). The CDR3 is made up of 14 amino acids. CDR3 coding DNA: TGTGCCAGTAGTCATGGAGTCCCCTCCTACGAGCAGTACTTC. It specifies CASSHGVPSYEQYF.

The V call is TRBV11-3, the J call TRBJ1-1, with TRBD1 matching 7 bases. V gave up 5 bases and J gave up 1 base; unmatched junction bases: 4. CDR1 and CDR2 from the germline V gene are SGHNT and YENEEA. The CDR3 spans 14 residues. CDR3 amino acids: CASSPWTGNTEAFF. In DNA, the CDR3 is TGTGCCAGCAGCCCCTGGACAGGGAACACTGAAGCTTTCTTT.

The chain is built from TRBV27 and TRBJ2-1; 13 bases are shared with TRBD2. Germline assignment: CDR1 MNHEY and CDR2 SMNVEV (reference sequence). The CDR3 runs 15 residues. Germline trimming cut 6 bases from V and 8 bases from J; bases unmatched to any gene: 7. CDR3 DNA sequence: TGTGCCAGCAGCAGGGGACTAGCGGGATCCCATGAGCAGTTCTTC. Its translation: CASSRGLAGSHEQFF.

The V call is TRBV13, the J call TRBJ2-1; D possibly matches TRBD1 or TRBD2 (6 bases each). The CDR3 length is 14 residues. V shed 7 bases and J shed 2 bases, with 12 bases lying between them. From germline, CDR1 is PRHDT and CDR2 FYEKMQ (reference sequence). CDR3 coding DNA: TGTGCCAGCACATCGGGGGCAGCCTACAATGAGCAGTTCTTC. This sequence encodes CASTSGAAYNEQFF. Based on the CDR3 plus reference TRBV13 and TRBJ2-1, the full variable domain is AAGVIQSPRHLIKEKRETATLKCYPIPRHDTVYWYQQGPGQDPQFLISFYEKMQSDKGSIPDRFSAQQFSDYHSELNMSSLELGDSALYFCASTSGAAYNEQFFGPGTRLTVL.

The chain carries TRBV6-1 and TRBJ2-3, with a tentative D call TRBD1 (6 bases). The CDR3 consists of 13 residues. Trimming took off 6 bases at V and 3 bases at J, with 10 bases between the two ends. Germline CDR1 is MNHNS and CDR2 is SASEGT. The CDR3 coding sequence is TGTGCCAGCAGGGACAGAGGGACAGATACGCAGTATTTT. Translation gives CASRDRGTDTQYF.

V gene TRBV4-1 combines with J gene TRBJ2-5, with 7 bases fitting TRBD2. After removal of 0 bases from V and 5 bases from J, the junction contained 6 bases not matched to a gene. The CDR3 is 15 amino acids. Germline loops: CDR1 MGHRA, CDR2 YSYEKL. The CDR3 nucleotides are TGCGCCAGCAGCCAAGAGGGGAGGGGTGGGGAGACCCAGTACTTC. It codes for CASSQEGRGGETQYF.

The chain joins TRBV28 to TRBJ2-7, with 11 bases matching TRBD1. CDR1 MDHEN and CDR2 SYDVKM come from the germline V gene. The V segment lost 4 bases and the J segment 3 bases; nucleotides outside the gene matches: 8. The length of the CDR3 is 16 residues. In DNA, the CDR3 is TGTGCCAGCAGTTCTTTTCGGACAGGGGGCTTCTACGAGCAGTACTTC. This codes for CASSSFRTGGFYEQYF.

The genes are TRBV11-2 and TRBJ2-2; D gene ambiguous. The CDR3 has 14 residues. V was pared by 2 bases and J by 1 base, with 5 bases between. Looked up from germline, CDR1 is SGHAT and CDR2 is FQNNGV. CDR3 protein: CASSLFGNTGELFF. Written as DNA, the CDR3 is TGTGCCAGCAGCTTATTTGGGAACACCGGGGAGCTGTTTTTT.

V and J are TRBV6-5 and TRBJ2-7; the D gene is possibly TRBD1 (6 bases). Germline lookup yields CDR1 MNHEY and CDR2 SVGAGI. CDR3 length: 12 amino acids. Trimming took off 7 bases at V and 5 bases at J, with 12 bases between the two ends. Written as DNA, the CDR3 is TGTGCCAGCACCAAGGCAGGGGACGAGCAGTACTTC. Encoded protein: CASTKAGDEQYF.

The genes are TRBV9 and TRBJ2-7; the D is unclear. CDR3 length: 14 amino acids. V shed 4 bases and J shed 6 bases, with 17 bases lying between them. Germline V gene sequence: CDR1 SGDLS, CDR2 YYNGEE. CDR3 DNA: TGTGCCAGCAGCCCACCCTCTGGGTTGAGCGAGCAGTACTTC. This codes for CASSPPSGLSEQYF.

The chain recombines TRBV6-6 with TRBJ2-2; a weak D match, TRBD1 (5 bases). Germline loops: CDR1 MNHNY, CDR2 SVGAGI (reference sequence). V gave up 2 bases and J gave up 1 base, with 11 bases separating them. This CDR3 spans 16 amino acids. The CDR3 DNA sequence: TGTGCCAGCAGTTACGTGGCAGGGCGGAACACCGGGGAGCTGTTTTTT. This encodes CASSYVAGRNTGELFF.

This clone was recorded once. This rearrangement joins TRBV28 to TRBJ2-3; D is uncertain. The V gene lost 6 bases and the J gene lost 2 bases, with 15 bases spanning the gap. This CDR3 has 15 residues. CDR1 is MDHEN and CDR2 is SYDVKM in the germline V gene. CDR3 sequence (DNA): TGTGCCAGCAGGTTAACACTCGACATCACAGATACGCAGTATTTT. It is translated as CASRLTLDITDTQYF.

The V call is TRBV5-6, the J call TRBJ2-1, with 8 nucleotides matching TRBD1. CDR1 is SGHDT and CDR2 is YYEEEE in the germline V gene. The CDR3 is made up of 17 amino acids. V dropped 3 bases and J dropped 10; count of bases not matched to a gene: 18. As DNA, the CDR3 is TGTGCCAGCAGCTCTACCCGGACAGGGATGGATGTGGGGGAGCAGTTCTTC. Translation gives CASSSTRTGMDVGEQFF.

The chain is built from TRBV6-6 and TRBJ2-2; D is perhaps TRBD1 (6 bases). Germline CDR1 and CDR2: MNHNY and SVGAGI (reference sequence). CDR3 length: 12 amino acids. Trimming took off 8 bases at V and 4 bases at J, with 8 bases between the two ends. The CDR3 DNA reads TGTGCCAGCGAAGGGGGCACCGGGGAGCTGTTTTTT. Protein sequence: CASEGGTGELFF.

This clone was seen a handful of times. The chain employs TRBV6-4 and TRBJ2-1; 9 nucleotides align to TRBD2. The CDR3 sequence is 15 residues long. V shed 3 bases, J shed 5 bases, and the junction held 5 bases outside the gene matches. Germline V CDR1 and CDR2: MRHNA, SNTAGT. CDR3 DNA: TGTGCCAGCAGTGAGCGAGCGGGAGGACACAATGAGCAGTTCTTC. The encoded protein is CASSERAGGHNEQFF.

The chain is built from TRBV2 and TRBJ2-1; 8 nucleotides match TRBD2. Trimming at V came to 3 bases and at J to 4 bases, leaving 14 bases not matched to a gene. The V gene's germline CDR1 is SNHLY and CDR2 FYNNEI. CDR3 length: 18 amino acids. The CDR3 nucleotides read TGTGCCAGCAGTGAGGTTGGTCTAGCGGGTGCGGGGTACAATGAGCAGTTCTTC. This codes for CASSEVGLAGAGYNEQFF.

The gene calls are TRBV27 and TRBJ1-5; a possible D gene is TRBD1 (5 bases). The CDR3 is 16 residues long. Trimming took off 2 bases at V and 5 bases at J, with 16 bases between the two ends. CDR1 and CDR2 (germline): MNHEY, SMNVEV (reference sequence). Written as DNA, the CDR3 is TGTGCCAGCAGTTTAATTAGTACAGGCGTCGATCAGCCCCAGCATTTT. This translates into CASSLISTGVDQPQHF.

The chain couples TRBV11-1 to TRBJ1-2; weak D call: TRBD1 (6 bases). The V end lost 2 bases, the J end lost 0 bases, and 7 bases lay between the germline ends. Germline V gives CDR1 SGHAT, CDR2 FQDESV (reference sequence). This CDR3 region has 14 residues. The CDR3 nucleotides read TGTGCCAGCAGCTTAAGGGGGACTAACTATGGCTACACCTTC. It is translated as CASSLRGTNYGYTF.

This rearrangement joins TRBV2 to TRBJ2-5; no reliable D call. CDR1 is SNHLY, CDR2 FYNNEI, per germline. V was trimmed by 5 bases and J by 5 bases, leaving 15 bases between them. The length of the CDR3 is 14 residues. The CDR3 sequence is CASSQSLVEETQYF. DNA of the CDR3: TGTGCCAGCAGTCAAAGCTTAGTAGAGGAGACCCAGTACTTC.

The chain couples TRBV27 to TRBJ2-7; TRBD2 aligns across 8 bases. From germline, CDR1 is MNHEY and CDR2 SMNVEV (reference sequence). Germline trimming cut 0 bases from V and 5 bases from J; bases unmatched to any gene: 6. This CDR3 has 15 residues. Written as DNA, the CDR3 is TGTGCCAGCAGTTTATCAGCGGGAGTGAACCACGAGCAGTACTTC. It translates to CASSLSAGVNHEQYF.

The V gene is TRBV11-2, the J gene TRBJ2-1, with D perhaps matching TRBD1 (6 bases). The ends were cut back, 1 base at V and 7 bases at J, with 17 bases in the middle. This CDR3 comprises 16 residues. CDR1 and CDR2 (germline): SGHAT, FQNNGV. This CDR3 reads CASSLVGDVRGNEQFF. The CDR3 DNA is TGTGCCAGCAGCTTAGTGGGGGACGTTAGGGGGAATGAGCAGTTCTTC.

The chain uses TRBV7-9 and TRBJ2-1; the match to TRBD2 covers 7 bases. The CDR3 loop spans 13 amino acids. The ends lost 11 bases at V and 5 bases at J; junction bases unmatched: 9. Germline lookup yields CDR1 SEHNR and CDR2 FQNEAQ (reference sequence). The CDR3 spells CAEEGGINNEQFF. The CDR3 DNA is TGTGCCGAGGAGGGAGGGATAAACAATGAGCAGTTCTTC.

The V and J genes are TRBV9 and TRBJ2-1; tentatively, D is TRBD2 (6 bases). This CDR3 contains 14 residues. V lost 6 bases, J lost 7 bases, and 17 bases lay in between. The germline gives CDR1 SGDLS, CDR2 YYNGEE. Here the CDR3 reads CASNAGRMGNEQFF. CDR3 sequence (DNA): TGTGCCAGCAACGCGGGGCGGATGGGGAATGAGCAGTTCTTC.

The V call is TRBV10-1, the J call TRBJ2-3; D gene unclear. Germline loops: CDR1 WNHNN, CDR2 SYGVQD (reference sequence). The V and J ends lost 3 bases and 0 bases respectively, with 10 bases between them. This CDR3 is 15 amino acids long. For the CDR3, the DNA is TGCGCCAGCAGTGACCCCGGACGTAGCACAGATACGCAGTATTTT. It specifies CASSDPGRSTDTQYF.

J is TRBJ2-7 and V is TRBV10-3, with D perhaps matching TRBD1 (5 bases). Germline lookup yields CDR1 ENHRY and CDR2 SYGVKD. Deletions cut 3 bases from V and 0 bases from J, with 12 bases between. CDR3 length: 15 amino acids. The chain's CDR3 is CAISEQAIDSYEQYF. The CDR3 nucleotides read TGTGCCATCAGTGAACAGGCGATTGACTCCTACGAGCAGTACTTC.

The V gene is TRBV18, the J gene TRBJ2-3; tentative D call: TRBD1 (5 bases). Germline assignment: CDR1 KGHSH and CDR2 LQKENI. This CDR3 contains 15 residues. V dropped 2 bases and J dropped 0 bases, with 9 bases sitting between them. As DNA, the CDR3 is TGTGCCAGCTCACCAGACAGCTCTAGCACAGATACGCAGTATTTT. The encoded protein is CASSPDSSSTDTQYF.

The chain links TRBV28 to TRBJ1-2; D is ambiguous. The germline V and J ends were trimmed by 6 bases and 4 bases, with 18 bases remaining between them. The CDR3 totals 15 residues. Per germline, CDR1 MDHEN and CDR2 SYDVKM. The CDR3, as DNA: TGTGCCAGCAGCCCCCGGGTCAGTATAGGCTATGGCTACACCTTC. It yields the protein CASSPRVSIGYGYTF.

The chain links TRBV5-1 to TRBJ2-7; 12 bases map to TRBD2. V shed 2 bases and J 0 bases; nucleotides not matched to a gene: 12. Germline V gene data show CDR1 as SGHRS and CDR2 as YFSETQ. This CDR3 has 19 amino acids. Here the CDR3 DNA reads TGCGCCAGCAGCTTCCGACAGGACCTACTAGCGGGGGGCTCCTACGAGCAGTACTTC. Protein product: CASSFRQDLLAGGSYEQYF.